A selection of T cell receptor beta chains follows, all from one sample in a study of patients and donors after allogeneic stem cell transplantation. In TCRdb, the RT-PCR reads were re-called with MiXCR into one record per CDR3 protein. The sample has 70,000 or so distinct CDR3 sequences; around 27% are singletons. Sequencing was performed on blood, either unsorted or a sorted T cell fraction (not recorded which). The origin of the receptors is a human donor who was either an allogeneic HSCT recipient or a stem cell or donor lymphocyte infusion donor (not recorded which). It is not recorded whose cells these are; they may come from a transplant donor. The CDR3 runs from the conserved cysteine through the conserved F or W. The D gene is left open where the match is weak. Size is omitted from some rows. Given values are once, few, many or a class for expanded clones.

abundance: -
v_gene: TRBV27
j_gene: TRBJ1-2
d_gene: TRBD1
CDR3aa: CASSIWTGLANYGYTF
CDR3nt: TGTGCCAGCAGTATATGGACAGGCCTCGCTAACTATGGCTACACCTTC

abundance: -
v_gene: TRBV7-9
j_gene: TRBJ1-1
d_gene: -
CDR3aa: CASSLALGFNGAFF
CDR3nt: TGTGCCAGCAGCTTAGCGCTTGGGTTTAACGGAGCTTTCTTT

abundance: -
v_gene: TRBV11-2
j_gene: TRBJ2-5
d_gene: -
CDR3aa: CASSHQETQYF
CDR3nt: TGTGCCAGCAGCCATCAAGAGACCCAGTACTTC

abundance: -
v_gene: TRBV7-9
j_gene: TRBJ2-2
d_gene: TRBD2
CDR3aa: CASSPRTRYTGELFF
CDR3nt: TGTGCCAGCAGCCCGAGGACTAGATACACCGGGGAGCTGTTTTTT

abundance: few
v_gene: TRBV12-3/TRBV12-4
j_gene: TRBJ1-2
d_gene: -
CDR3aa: CASSLTGTNYGYTF
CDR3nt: TGTGCCAGCAGTTTAACAGGAACTAACTATGGCTACACCTTC

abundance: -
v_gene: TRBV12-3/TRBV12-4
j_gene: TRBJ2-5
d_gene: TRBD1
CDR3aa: CASSSPGTGQETQYF
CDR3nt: TGTGCCAGCAGTTCTCCTGGGACAGGACAAGAGACCCAGTACTTC

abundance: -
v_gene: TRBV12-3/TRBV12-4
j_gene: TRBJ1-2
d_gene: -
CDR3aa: CASSFQRGSYTF
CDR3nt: TGTGCCAGCAGTTTCCAGCGGGGCAGCTACACCTTC

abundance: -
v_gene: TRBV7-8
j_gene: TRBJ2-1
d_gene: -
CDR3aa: CASSLAWALMSYNEQFF
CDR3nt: TGTGCCAGCAGCTTAGCGTGGGCCCTTATGTCCTACAATGAGCAGTTCTTC

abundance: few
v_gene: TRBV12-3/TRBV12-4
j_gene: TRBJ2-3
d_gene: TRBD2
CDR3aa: CASRWGGTDTQYF
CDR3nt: TGTGCCAGCAGGTGGGGGGGTACAGATACGCAGTATTTT

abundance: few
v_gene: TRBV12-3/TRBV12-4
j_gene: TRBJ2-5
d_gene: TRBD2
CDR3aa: CASSLGLAGGWARTQYF
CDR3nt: TGTGCCAGCAGTTTGGGACTAGCGGGAGGATGGGCACGGACCCAGTACTTC

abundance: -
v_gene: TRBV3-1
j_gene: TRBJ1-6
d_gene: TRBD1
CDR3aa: CASSPPGDRENSPLHF
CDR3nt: TGTGCCAGCAGCCCACCGGGGGACAGGGAAAATTCACCCCTCCACTTT

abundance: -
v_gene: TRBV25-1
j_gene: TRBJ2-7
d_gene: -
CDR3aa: CASSEYNFNYEQYF
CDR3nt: TGTGCCAGCAGTGAATACAACTTCAACTACGAGCAGTACTTC

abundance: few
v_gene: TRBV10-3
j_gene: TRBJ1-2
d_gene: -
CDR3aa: CAISESGMSGRGYTF
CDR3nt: TGTGCCATCAGTGAGTCGGGGATGAGCGGCCGTGGCTACACCTTC

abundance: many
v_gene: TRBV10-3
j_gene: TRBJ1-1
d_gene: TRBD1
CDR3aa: CAIRKQGRPEAFF
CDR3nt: TGTGCCATCAGAAAACAGGGGAGGCCTGAAGCTTTCTTT

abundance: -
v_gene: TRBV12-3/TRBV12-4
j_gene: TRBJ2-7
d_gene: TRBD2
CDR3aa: CASSHLGLADSYEQYF
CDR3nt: TGTGCCAGCAGTCACCTCGGACTAGCGGACTCCTACGAGCAGTACTTC

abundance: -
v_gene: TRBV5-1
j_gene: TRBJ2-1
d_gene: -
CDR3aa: CASSLAVVGNEQFF
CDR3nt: TGCGCCAGCAGCTTAGCGGTTGTGGGCAATGAGCAGTTCTTC

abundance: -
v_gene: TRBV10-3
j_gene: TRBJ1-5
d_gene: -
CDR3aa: CAISPGGGGNQPQHF
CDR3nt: TGTGCCATCAGCCCCGGCGGGGGAGGCAATCAGCCCCAGCATTTT

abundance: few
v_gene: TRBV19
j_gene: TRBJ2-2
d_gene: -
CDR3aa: CASKAPGELFF
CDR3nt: TGTGCCAGTAAAGCCCCCGGGGAGCTGTTTTTT

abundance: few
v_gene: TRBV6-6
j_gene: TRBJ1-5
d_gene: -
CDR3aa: CASSSLGGGNQPQHF
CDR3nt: TGTGCCAGCAGCTCCCTCGGGGGTGGGAATCAGCCCCAGCATTTT

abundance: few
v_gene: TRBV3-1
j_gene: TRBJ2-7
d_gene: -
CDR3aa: CASSQGRHEQYF
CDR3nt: TGTGCCAGCAGCCAAGGCAGACACGAGCAGTACTTC

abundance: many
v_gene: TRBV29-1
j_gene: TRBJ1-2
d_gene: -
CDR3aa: CSVVLSQGYTF
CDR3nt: TGCAGCGTTGTCTTATCGCAAGGCTACACCTTC

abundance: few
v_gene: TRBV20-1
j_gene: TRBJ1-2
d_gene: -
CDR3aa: CSAKVGREYGYTF
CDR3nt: TGCAGTGCTAAAGTGGGACGAGAATATGGCTACACCTTC

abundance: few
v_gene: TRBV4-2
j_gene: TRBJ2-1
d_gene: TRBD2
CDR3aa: CASSQEISGSSYNEQFF
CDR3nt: TGTGCCAGCAGCCAAGAGATTAGCGGGAGCTCCTACAATGAGCAGTTCTTC

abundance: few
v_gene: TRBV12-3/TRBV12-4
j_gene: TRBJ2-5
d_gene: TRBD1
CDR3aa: CASSFPGGMDQYF
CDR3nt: TGTGCCAGCAGTTTTCCAGGGGGAATGGATCAGTACTTC

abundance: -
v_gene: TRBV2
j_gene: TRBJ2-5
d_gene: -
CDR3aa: CASRGEETQYF
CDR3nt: TGTGCCAGCAGGGGGGAAGAGACCCAGTACTTC

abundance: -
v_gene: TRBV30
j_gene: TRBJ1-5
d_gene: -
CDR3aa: CAWRGLSGKAPQHF
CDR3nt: TGTGCCTGGAGGGGCCTGTCAGGAAAAGCGCCCCAGCATTTT

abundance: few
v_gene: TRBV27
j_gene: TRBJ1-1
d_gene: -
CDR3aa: CASSSNGGHTEAFF
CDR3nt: TGTGCCAGCAGCTCAAATGGGGGTCACACTGAAGCTTTCTTT

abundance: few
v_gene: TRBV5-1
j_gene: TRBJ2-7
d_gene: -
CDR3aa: CASSLGASDISYEQYF
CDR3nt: TGCGCCAGCAGCTTGGGGGCCTCTGACATATCCTACGAGCAGTACTTC

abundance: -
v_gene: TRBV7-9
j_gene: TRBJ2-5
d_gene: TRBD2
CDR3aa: CASSLRLAGVHQETQYF
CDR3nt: TGTGCCAGCAGCCTCAGACTAGCGGGAGTCCACCAAGAGACCCAGTACTTC

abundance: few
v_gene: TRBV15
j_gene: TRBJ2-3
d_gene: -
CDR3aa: CATSRDPGDTQYF
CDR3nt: TGTGCCACCAGCAGAGATCCGGGGGATACGCAGTATTTT

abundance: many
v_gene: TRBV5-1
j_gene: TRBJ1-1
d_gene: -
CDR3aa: CASSLDMPSRNTEAFF
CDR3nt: TGCGCCAGCAGCTTGGATATGCCGTCGAGGAACACTGAAGCTTTCTTT

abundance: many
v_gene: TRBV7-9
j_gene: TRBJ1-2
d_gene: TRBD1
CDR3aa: CASSFRDRGRGYTF
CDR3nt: TGTGCCAGCAGCTTCAGGGACAGGGGGAGAGGCTACACCTTC

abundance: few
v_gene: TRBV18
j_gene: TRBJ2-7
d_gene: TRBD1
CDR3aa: CASSTGQVGYEQYF
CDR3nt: TGTGCCAGCTCAACCGGACAGGTTGGGTACGAGCAGTACTTC

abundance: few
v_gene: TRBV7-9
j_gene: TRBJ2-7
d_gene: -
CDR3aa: CASSLRDSNPREQYF
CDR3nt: TGTGCCAGCAGCTTGCGAGACTCCAATCCGAGGGAGCAGTACTTC

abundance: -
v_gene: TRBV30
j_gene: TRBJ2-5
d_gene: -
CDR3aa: CAWSQGGKGETQYF
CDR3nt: TGTGCCTGGAGTCAGGGGGGAAAGGGAGAGACCCAGTACTTC

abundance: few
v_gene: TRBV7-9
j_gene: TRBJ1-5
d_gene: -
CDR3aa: CASSLSEGYQPQHF
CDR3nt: TGTGCCAGCAGCTTGAGTGAGGGATATCAGCCCCAGCATTTT

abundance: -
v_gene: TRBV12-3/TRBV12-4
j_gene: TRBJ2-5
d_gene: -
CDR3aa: CASSFAGTQETQYF
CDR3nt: TGTGCCAGCAGTTTTGCCGGGACCCAAGAGACCCAGTACTTC

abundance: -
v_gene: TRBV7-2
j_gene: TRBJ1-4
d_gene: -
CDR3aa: CASSQGGFNEKLFF
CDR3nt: TGTGCCAGCAGCCAGGGAGGTTTTAATGAAAAACTGTTTTTT

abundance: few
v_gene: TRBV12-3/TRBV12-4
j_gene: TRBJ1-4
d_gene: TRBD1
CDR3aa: CASRAGQPNEKLFF
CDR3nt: TGTGCCAGCAGAGCGGGACAGCCGAATGAAAAACTGTTTTTT

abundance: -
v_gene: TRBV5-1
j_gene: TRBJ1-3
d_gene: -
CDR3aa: CASGLGATGNTIYF
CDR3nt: TGCGCCAGCGGTCTGGGAGCCACTGGAAACACCATATATTTT

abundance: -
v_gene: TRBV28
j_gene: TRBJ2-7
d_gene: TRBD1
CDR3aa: CASSQGQGANEQYF
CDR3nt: TGTGCCAGCAGCCAAGGACAGGGGGCCAACGAGCAGTACTTC

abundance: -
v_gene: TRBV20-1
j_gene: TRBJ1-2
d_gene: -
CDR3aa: CSARDLSTPYGYTF
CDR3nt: TGCAGTGCTAGAGATCTCTCGACACCCTATGGCTACACCTTC

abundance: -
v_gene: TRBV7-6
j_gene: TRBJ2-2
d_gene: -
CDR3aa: CASSPRIFGVELFF
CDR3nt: TGTGCCAGCAGCCCCCGCATATTCGGGGTGGAGCTGTTTTTT

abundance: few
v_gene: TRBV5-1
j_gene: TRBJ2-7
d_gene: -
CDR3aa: CASSLRGLYEQYF
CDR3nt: TGCGCCAGCAGCTTGCGAGGGTTGTACGAGCAGTACTTC

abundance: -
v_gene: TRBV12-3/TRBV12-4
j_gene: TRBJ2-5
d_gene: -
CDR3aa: CASSLFHQETQYF
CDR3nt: TGTGCCAGCAGTTTGTTCCATCAAGAGACCCAGTACTTC

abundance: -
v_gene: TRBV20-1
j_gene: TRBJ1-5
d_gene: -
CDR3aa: CSARQPGGGGTDQPQHF
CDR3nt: TGCAGTGCTAGACAGCCCGGAGGAGGGGGGACTGATCAGCCCCAGCATTTT

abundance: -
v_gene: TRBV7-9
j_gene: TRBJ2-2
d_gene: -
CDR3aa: CASSRGWFSGELFF
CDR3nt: TGTGCCAGCAGCCGGGGGTGGTTTTCCGGGGAGCTGTTTTTT

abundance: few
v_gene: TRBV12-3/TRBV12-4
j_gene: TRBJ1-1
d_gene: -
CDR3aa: CASSTGHMNTEAFF
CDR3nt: TGTGCCAGCAGTACGGGACACATGAACACTGAAGCTTTCTTT

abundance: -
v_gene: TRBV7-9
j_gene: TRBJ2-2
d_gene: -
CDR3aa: CASSLVDGRTGELFF
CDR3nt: TGTGCCAGCAGCTTAGTCGACGGCCGGACCGGGGAGCTGTTTTTT

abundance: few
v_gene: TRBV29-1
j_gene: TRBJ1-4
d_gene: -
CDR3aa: CSARDEKLFF
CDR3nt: TGCAGCGCTAGAGATGAAAAACTGTTTTTT

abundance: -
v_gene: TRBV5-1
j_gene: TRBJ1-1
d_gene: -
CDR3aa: CASSRAMNTEAFF
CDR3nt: TGCGCCAGCAGCAGGGCCATGAACACTGAAGCTTTCTTT

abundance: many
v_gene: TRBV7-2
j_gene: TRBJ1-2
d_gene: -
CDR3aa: CASSLSAGYNYGYTF
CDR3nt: TGTGCCAGCAGCTTATCGGCAGGTTACAACTATGGCTACACCTTC

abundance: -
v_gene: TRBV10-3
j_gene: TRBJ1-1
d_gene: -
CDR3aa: CAITTGQPNTEAFF
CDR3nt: TGTGCCATCACTACGGGACAACCGAACACTGAAGCTTTCTTT

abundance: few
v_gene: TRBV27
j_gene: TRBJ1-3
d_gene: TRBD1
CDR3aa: CASSLVDRGRNTIYF
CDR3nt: TGTGCCAGCAGTTTGGTGGACAGGGGCAGAAACACCATATATTTT

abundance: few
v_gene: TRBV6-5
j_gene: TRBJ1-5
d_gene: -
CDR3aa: CASSHRYSNQPQHF
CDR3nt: TGTGCCAGCAGTCACAGATATAGCAATCAGCCCCAGCATTTT

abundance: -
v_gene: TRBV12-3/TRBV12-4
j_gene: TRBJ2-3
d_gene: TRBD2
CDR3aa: CASSLDGLAGIPTDTQYF
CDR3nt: TGTGCCAGCAGTTTAGATGGTCTAGCGGGAATCCCCACAGATACTCAGTATTTT

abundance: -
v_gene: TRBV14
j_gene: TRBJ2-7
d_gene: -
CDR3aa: CASSQDPAGSPYEQYF
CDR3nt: TGTGCCAGCAGCCAAGATCCCGCGGGAAGTCCCTACGAGCAGTACTTC